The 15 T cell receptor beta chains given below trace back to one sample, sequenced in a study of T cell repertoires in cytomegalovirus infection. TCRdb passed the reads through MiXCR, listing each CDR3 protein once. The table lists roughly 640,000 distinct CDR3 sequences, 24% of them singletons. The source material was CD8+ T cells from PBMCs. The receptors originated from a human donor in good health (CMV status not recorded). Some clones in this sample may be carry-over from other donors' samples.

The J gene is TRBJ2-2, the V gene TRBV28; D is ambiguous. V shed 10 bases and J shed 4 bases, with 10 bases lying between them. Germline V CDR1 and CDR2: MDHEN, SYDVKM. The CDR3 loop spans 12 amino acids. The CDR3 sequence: CATRTVTGELFF. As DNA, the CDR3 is TGTGCCACCAGGACGGTCACCGGGGAGCTGTTTTTT.

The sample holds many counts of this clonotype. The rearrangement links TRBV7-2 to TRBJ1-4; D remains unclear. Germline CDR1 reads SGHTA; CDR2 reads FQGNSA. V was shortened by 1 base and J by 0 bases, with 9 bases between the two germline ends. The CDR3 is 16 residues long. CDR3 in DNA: TGTGCCAGCAGCTTAGGCCTGACTGCAACTAATGAAAAACTGTTTTTT. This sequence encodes CASSLGLTATNEKLFF.

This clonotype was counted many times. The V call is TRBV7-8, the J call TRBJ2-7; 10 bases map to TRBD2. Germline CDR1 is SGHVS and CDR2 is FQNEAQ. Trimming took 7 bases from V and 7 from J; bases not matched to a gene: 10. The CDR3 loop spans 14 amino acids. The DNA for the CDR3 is TGTGCCAGCACCCTTAGCGGGGGGCCGGGGGAGCAGTACTTC. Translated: CASTLSGGPGEQYF.

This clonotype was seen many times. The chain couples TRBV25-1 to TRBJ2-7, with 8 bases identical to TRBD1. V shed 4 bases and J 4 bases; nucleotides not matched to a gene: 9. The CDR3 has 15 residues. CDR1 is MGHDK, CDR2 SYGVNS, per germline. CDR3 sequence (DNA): TGTGCCAGCAGTGCCTTCCGGGACAGGCGGTACGAGCAGTACTTC. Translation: CASSAFRDRRYEQYF.

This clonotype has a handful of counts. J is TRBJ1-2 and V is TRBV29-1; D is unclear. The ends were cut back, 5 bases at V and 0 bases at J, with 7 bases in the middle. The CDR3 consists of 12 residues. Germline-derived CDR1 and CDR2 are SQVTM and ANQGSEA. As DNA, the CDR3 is TGCAGCGTTAGGCCTACTAACTATGGCTACACCTTC. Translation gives CSVRPTNYGYTF. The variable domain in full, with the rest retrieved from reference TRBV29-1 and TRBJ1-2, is SAVISQKPSRDICQRGTSLTIQCQVDSQVTMMFWYRQQPGQSLTLIATANQGSEATYESGFVIDKFPISRPNLTFSTLTVSNMSPEDSSIYLCSVRPTNYGYTFGSGTRLTVV.

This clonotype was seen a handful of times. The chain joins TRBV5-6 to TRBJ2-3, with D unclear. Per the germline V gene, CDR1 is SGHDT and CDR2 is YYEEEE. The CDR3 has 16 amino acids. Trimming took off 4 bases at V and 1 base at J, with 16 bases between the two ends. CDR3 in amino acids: CASSGVVPFGTDTQYF. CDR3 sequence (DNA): TGTGCCAGCAGCGGGGTGGTCCCCTTCGGCACAGATACGCAGTATTTT.

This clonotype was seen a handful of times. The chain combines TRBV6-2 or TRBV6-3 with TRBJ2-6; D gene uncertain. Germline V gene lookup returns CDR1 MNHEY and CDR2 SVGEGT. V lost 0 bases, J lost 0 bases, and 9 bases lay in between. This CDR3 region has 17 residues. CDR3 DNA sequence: TGTGCCAGCAGTTACTCGAAGGACGGCTCTGGGGCCAACGTCCTGACTTTC. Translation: CASSYSKDGSGANVLTF.

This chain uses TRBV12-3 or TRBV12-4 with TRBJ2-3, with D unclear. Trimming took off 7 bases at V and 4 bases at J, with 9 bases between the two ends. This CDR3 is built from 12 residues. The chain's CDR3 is CASTSLADTQYF. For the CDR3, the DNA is TGTGCCAGCACTTCACTGGCAGATACGCAGTATTTT.

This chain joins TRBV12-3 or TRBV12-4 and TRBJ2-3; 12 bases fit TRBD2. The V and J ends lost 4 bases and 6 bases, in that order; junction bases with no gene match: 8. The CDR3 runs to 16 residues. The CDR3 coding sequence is TGTGCCAGCAGTTCCTCTAGCGGGGGGGCCTATGATACGCAGTATTTT. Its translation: CASSSSSGGAYDTQYF.

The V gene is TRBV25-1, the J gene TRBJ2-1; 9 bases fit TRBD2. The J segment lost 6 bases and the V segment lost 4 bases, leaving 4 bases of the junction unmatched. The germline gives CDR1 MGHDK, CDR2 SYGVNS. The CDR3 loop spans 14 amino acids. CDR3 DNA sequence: TGTGCCAGCAGTGCGGGACTAGCTGGCAATGAGCAGTTCTTC. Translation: CASSAGLAGNEQFF.

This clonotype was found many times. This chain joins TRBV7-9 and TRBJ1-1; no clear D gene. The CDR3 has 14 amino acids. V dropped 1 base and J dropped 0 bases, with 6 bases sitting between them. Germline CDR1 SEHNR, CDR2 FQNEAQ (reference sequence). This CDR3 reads CASSLVKMNTEAFF. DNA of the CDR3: TGTGCCAGCAGCTTAGTCAAGATGAACACTGAAGCTTTCTTT. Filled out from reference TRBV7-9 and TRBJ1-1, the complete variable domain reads DTGVSQNPRHKITKRGQNVTFRCDPISEHNRLYWYRQTLGQGPEFLTYFQNEAQLEKSRLLSDRFSAERPKGSFSTLEIQRTEQGDSAMYLCASSLVKMNTEAFFGQGTRLTVV.

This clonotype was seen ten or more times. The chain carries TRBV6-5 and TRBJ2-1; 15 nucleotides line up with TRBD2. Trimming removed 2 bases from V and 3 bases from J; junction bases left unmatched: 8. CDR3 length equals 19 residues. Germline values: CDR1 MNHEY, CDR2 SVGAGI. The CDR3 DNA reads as TGTGCCAGCAGTTACGCGTCCTCGGGACTAGCGGGGGGCTACAATGAGCAGTTCTTC. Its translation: CASSYASSGLAGGYNEQFF.

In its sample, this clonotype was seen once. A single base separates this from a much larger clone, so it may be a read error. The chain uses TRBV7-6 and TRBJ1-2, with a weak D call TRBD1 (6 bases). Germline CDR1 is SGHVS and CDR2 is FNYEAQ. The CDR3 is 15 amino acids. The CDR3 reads CACSLARGPGDGYTF. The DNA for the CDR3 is TGTGCCTGCAGCTTAGCGCGGGGGCCAGGGGATGGCTACACCTTC.

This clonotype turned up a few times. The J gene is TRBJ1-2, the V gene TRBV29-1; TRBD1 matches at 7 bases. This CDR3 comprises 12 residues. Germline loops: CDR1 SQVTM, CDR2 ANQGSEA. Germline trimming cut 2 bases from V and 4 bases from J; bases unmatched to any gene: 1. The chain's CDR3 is CSVERTGYGYTF. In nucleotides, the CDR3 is TGCAGCGTTGAAAGGACAGGCTATGGCTACACCTTC.

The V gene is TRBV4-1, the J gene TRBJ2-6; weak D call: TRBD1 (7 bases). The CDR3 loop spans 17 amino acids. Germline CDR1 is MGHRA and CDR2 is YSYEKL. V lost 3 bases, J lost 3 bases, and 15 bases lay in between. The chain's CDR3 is CASSHGRGEIGANVLTF. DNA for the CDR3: TGCGCCAGCAGCCATGGCAGGGGGGAAATTGGGGCCAACGTCCTGACTTTC.